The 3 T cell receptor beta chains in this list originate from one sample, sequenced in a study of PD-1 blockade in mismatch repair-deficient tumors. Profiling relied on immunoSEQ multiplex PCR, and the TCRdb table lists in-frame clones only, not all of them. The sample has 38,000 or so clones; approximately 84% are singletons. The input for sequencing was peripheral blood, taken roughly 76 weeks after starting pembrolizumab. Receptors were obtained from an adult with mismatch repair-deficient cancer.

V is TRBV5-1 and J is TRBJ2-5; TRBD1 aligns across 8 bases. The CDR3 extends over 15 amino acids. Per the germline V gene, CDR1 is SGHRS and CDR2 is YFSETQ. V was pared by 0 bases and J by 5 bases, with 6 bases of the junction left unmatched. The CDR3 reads CASSLGAGGAETQYF. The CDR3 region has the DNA TGCGCCAGCAGCTTGGGGGCAGGGGGCGCGGAGACCCAGTACTTC.

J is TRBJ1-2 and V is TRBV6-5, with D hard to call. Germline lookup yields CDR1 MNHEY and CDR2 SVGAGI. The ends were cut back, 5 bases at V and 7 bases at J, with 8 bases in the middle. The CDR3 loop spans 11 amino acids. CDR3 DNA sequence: TGTGCCAGCAGTAGTGGTTTTGGCTACACCTTC. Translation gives CASSSGFGYTF.

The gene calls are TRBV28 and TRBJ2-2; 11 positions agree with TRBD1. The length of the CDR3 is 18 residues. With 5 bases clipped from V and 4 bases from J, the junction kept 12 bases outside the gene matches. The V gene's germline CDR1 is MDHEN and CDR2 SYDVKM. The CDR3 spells CASSKPGQGVVFTGELFF. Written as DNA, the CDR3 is TGTGCCAGCAGTAAACCGGGACAGGGGGTTGTCTTCACCGGGGAGCTGTTTTTT.